This T cell receptor beta chain was profiled in a study of PD-L1 blockade in urothelial cancer. The wider study: Chemotherapy regimens numbering 0 to 3 had been given to patients. Timepoints chosen for blood analysis were 3 weeks (second dose) and 6 weeks after treatment start.

There were between 1 and 8 samples from each patient, taken pretreatment and on-treatment. The CDR3 loop spans 15 amino acids. Trimming took 4 bases from V and 4 from J; bases not matched to a gene: 7. Germline CDR1 KGHSH, CDR2 LQKENI. Each PCR reaction had synthetic TCR analog templates spiked into it. This table comes from immunoSEQ multiplex PCR, and its TCRdb copy is limited to in-frame clones, with some not included. Among about 38,000 clones listed, roughly 90% were seen once. Sequenced here: PBMCs, sampled around atezolizumab (anti-PD-L1) treatment. V and J are TRBV18 and TRBJ2-3, with 8 nucleotides matching TRBD2. The sequence derives from a man aged 65 to 79 with urothelial cancer. CDR3 protein: CASSLSGIPADTQYF. The CDR3 bases are TGTGCCAGCTCACTTAGCGGGATACCCGCAGATACGCAGTATTTT.